This passage covers 19 T cell receptor beta chains from one sample sequenced in a study of blood T cell repertoires in COVID-19. Method: immunoSEQ multiplex PCR; TCRdb's copy keeps in-frame clones and lacks some. The sample records more than 100,000 clones, over 65% being singletons. Sequenced material: peripheral blood. The receptors derive from a human donor with acute or convalescent COVID-19. The donor label of this sample is uncertain.

The chain has TRBV10-2 and TRBJ1-5, with 10 bases identical to TRBD1. V trimming: 7 bases; J trimming: 5 bases; junction bases outside the gene matches: 5. CDR3 length: 14 residues. Looked up from germline, CDR1 is WSHSY and CDR2 is SAAADI. The CDR3 DNA follows: TGCGCCAGCAAAGACAGGGGGCCTTATCAGCCCCAGCATTTT. This gives the protein CASKDRGPYQPQHF.

The chain carries TRBV28 and TRBJ1-1; 7 nucleotides line up with TRBD1. This CDR3 is 14 amino acids long. The J segment lost 5 bases and the V segment lost 6 bases, leaving 9 bases of the junction unmatched. Germline-derived CDR1 and CDR2 are MDHEN and SYDVKM. The CDR3 DNA is TGTGCCAGCAGCTTGACAGGGACCGGGACTGAAGCTTTCTTT. It is translated as CASSLTGTGTEAFF.

The CDR3 coding sequence is TGTGCCAGCAGTTCCACGGTACAAAACATTCAGTACTTC. Residues: CASSSTVQNIQYF. The V gene is TRBV2, the J gene TRBJ2-4; D unresolved. Looked up from germline, CDR1 is SNHLY and CDR2 is FYNNEI. Trimming left V 5 bases short and J 5 bases short, with 10 bases between. The CDR3 is 13 amino acids. Combining the CDR3 with reference TRBV2 and TRBJ2-4 gives the whole variable domain EPEVTQTPSHQVTQMGQEVILRCVPISNHLYFYWYRQILGQKVEFLVSFYNNEISEKSEIFDDQFSVERPDGSNFTLKIRSTKLEDSAMYFCASSSTVQNIQYFGAGTRLSVL.

The chain links TRBV18 to TRBJ2-2; D might be TRBD1 (6 bases). The CDR3 contains 16 residues. Germline V lookup: CDR1 KGHSH, CDR2 LQKENI. The ends were cut back, 4 bases at V and 4 bases at J, with 16 bases in the middle. The CDR3 reads CASSLGAGASTGELFF. The CDR3, as DNA: TGTGCCAGCTCACTGGGGGCAGGAGCATCCACCGGGGAGCTGTTTTTT.

The chain recombines TRBV7-8 with TRBJ2-5; D might be TRBD1 (6 bases). This CDR3 contains 14 residues. Trimming left V 4 bases short and J 5 bases short, with 14 bases between. Germline CDR1 and CDR2: SGHVS and FQNEAQ. CDR3 coding DNA: TGTGCCAGCAGCTATGGGGGCTTCGGCGAGACCCAGTACTTC. This encodes CASSYGGFGETQYF.

CDR3 coding DNA: TGCAGCGTTAAAACTACATCGGCCGGAAACACCATATATTTT. Translation gives CSVKTTSAGNTIYF. V and J are TRBV29-1 and TRBJ1-3; D is uncertain. The germline CDR1 and CDR2 sequences are SQVTM and ANQGSEA. Trimming stripped 5 bases from V and 4 bases from J, with 15 bases between. The CDR3 extends over 14 amino acids.

The V gene is TRBV2, the J gene TRBJ2-4; 10 bases line up with TRBD1. The CDR3 is 13 amino acids. V lost 4 bases, J lost 7 bases, and 1 base stayed unmatched. Germline CDR1 is SNHLY and CDR2 is FYNNEI. Here the CDR3 reads CASSATGGNIQYF. The CDR3 coding sequence is TGTGCCAGCAGTGCGACAGGGGGCAACATTCAGTACTTC. Together with reference TRBV2 and TRBJ2-4, the CDR3 gives the full variable domain: EPEVTQTPSHQVTQMGQEVILRCVPISNHLYFYWYRQILGQKVEFLVSFYNNEISEKSEIFDDQFSVERPDGSNFTLKIRSTKLEDSAMYFCASSATGGNIQYFGAGTRLSVL.

V gene TRBV19 combines with J gene TRBJ2-7, with a tentative D call TRBD1 (6 bases). The length of the CDR3 is 15 residues. The V gene's germline CDR1 is LNHDA and CDR2 SQIVND (reference sequence). The V and J ends lost 6 bases and 3 bases respectively, with 18 bases between them. The CDR3 spells CASRRTRDTFYEQYF. DNA for the CDR3: TGTGCCAGTAGGCGAACTCGGGACACATTCTACGAGCAGTACTTC.

The V gene is TRBV6-5, the J gene TRBJ2-7, with 7 bases aligning to TRBD1. CDR1 and CDR2 (germline): MNHEY, SVGAGI. The CDR3 has 12 residues. J was trimmed by 4 bases and V by 9 bases; bases with no gene match: 6. In DNA form, the CDR3 reads TGTGCCAGTGCCGGGACAGAGTACGAGCAGTACTTC. Encoded protein: CASAGTEYEQYF.

CDR3 sequence: CATSRGYGEAGNTIYF. The CDR3 DNA follows: TGTGCCACCAGCAGAGGCTACGGGGAGGCTGGAAACACCATATATTTT. V is TRBV15 and J is TRBJ1-3; D gene uncertain. Germline CDR1 LNHNV, CDR2 YYDKDF (reference sequence). The CDR3 spans 16 residues. V was shortened by 1 base and J by 2 bases, with 12 bases between the two germline ends.

The chain joins TRBV18 to TRBJ1-1, with D possibly matching TRBD1 (6 bases). Trimming left V 2 bases short and J 9 bases short, with 16 bases between. From germline, CDR1 is KGHSH and CDR2 LQKENI. This CDR3 spans 14 amino acids. CDR3 coding DNA: TGTGCCAGCTCACCAATCCCGACAGGCCTCAAAGCTTTCTTT. Its translation: CASSPIPTGLKAFF.

The CDR3 loop is CASRQAGGRSNQPQHF. In DNA, the CDR3 is TGTGCCAGCAGACAAGCAGGGGGCCGGAGCAATCAGCCCCAGCATTTT. The chain is built from TRBV28 and TRBJ1-5; 8 bases are shared with TRBD1. Germline CDR1 and CDR2: MDHEN and SYDVKM. Unmatched junction bases numbered 8, after V lost 6 bases and J lost 1 base. This CDR3 is 16 amino acids long.

The rearrangement joins TRBV11-2 to TRBJ1-3, with D possibly matching TRBD1 (6 bases). Germline CDR1 is SGHAT and CDR2 is FQNNGV. The CDR3 is 16 amino acids. V was trimmed by 5 bases and J by 1 base, leaving 15 bases between them. The DNA of the CDR3 is TGTGCCAGCAGCGTAACCGGACAGACATCTGGAAACACCATATATTTT. Its protein product is CASSVTGQTSGNTIYF.

This chain joins TRBV5-4 and TRBJ1-2; tentative D call: TRBD1 (6 bases). The V and J ends lost 2 bases and 8 bases respectively, with 16 bases between them. There are 14 residues in the CDR3. Germline assignment: CDR1 SGHNT and CDR2 YYREEE (reference sequence). The DNA for the CDR3 is TGTGCCAGCAGCTTTCCCACACAGGGTAGCGGCTACACCTTC. Translation gives CASSFPTQGSGYTF.

The chain carries TRBV24-1 and TRBJ1-5; D is undetermined. Germline CDR1 is KGHDR and CDR2 is SFDVKD. The V gene lost 7 bases and the J gene lost 0 bases, with 9 bases spanning the gap. CDR3 size: 14 residues. The CDR3 protein is CATSVRYSNQPQHF. Written as DNA, the CDR3 is TGTGCCACCAGCGTGAGGTATAGCAATCAGCCCCAGCATTTT.

The rearrangement uses TRBV28 and TRBJ1-5; TRBD1 is a possible D gene (5 bases). The CDR3 runs to 15 residues. Trimming shortened V by 7 bases and J by 2 bases, and 15 bases separated the two germline ends. Germline V gives CDR1 MDHEN, CDR2 SYDVKM. CDR3 coding DNA: TGTGCCAGCACTTCTGGGGGGTCTGGCAATCAGCCCCAGCATTTT. Protein sequence: CASTSGGSGNQPQHF.

The genes are TRBV5-1 and TRBJ1-1; D perhaps matches TRBD1 (6 bases). With 2 bases removed from V and 4 bases from J, the gap between germline ends came to 15 bases. Germline CDR1 is SGHRS and CDR2 is YFSETQ. The length of the CDR3 is 15 residues. This CDR3 reads CASSLSGVSSTEAFF. The DNA of the CDR3 is TGCGCCAGCAGCTTATCAGGGGTAAGTTCCACTGAAGCTTTCTTT.

V is TRBV21-1 and J is TRBJ2-1; whether TRBD2, the table's D call, matches the DNA was not checked. TRBV21-1 has pseudogene status. The CDR3 extends over 22 amino acids. The CDR3 DNA reads as TGTGCCGGCAGCAATCCCCTCAAGGTGGACAGGGACGAGCGGGGGGGCCCCAATGAGCAGTTCTTC. Protein sequence: CAGSNPLKVDRDERGGPNEQFF.

The gene calls are TRBV11-2 and TRBJ2-1, with 10 bases aligning to TRBD2. Germline V gives CDR1 SGHAT, CDR2 FQNNGV. V shed 6 bases, J shed 8 bases, and the junction held 10 bases outside the gene matches. The CDR3 has 15 residues. The CDR3 region is CASRPPGLATYEQFF. The CDR3 bases are TGTGCCAGCAGACCTCCGGGACTAGCGACCTATGAGCAGTTCTTC.